Each of the 22 T cell receptor beta chains below was sequenced from the same sample in a study of T cells in Graves' hyperthyroidism and ophthalmopathy. The CDR3 regions of TCR beta were amplified from RNA transcripts. RT-PCR in the first round (using the HTBI primer set) targeted the TCR CDR3. MiXCR was run by TCRdb on the multiplex PCR reads, yielding one entry per CDR3 protein. The repertoire includes around 600,000 distinct CDR3 sequences, approximately 15% of them detected once, and less than 9% sits in the top ten. Sequences were obtained from blood. The receptors derive from a woman aged 18-29 years with Graves' ophthalmopathy.

This clonotype was detected many times. The V call is TRBV20-1, the J call TRBJ2-7; maybe TRBD2 (5 bases). CDR1 and CDR2 (germline): DFQATT, SNEGSKA (reference sequence). Trimming took 2 bases from V and 2 from J, leaving 13 bases between them. This CDR3 comprises 14 residues. CDR3 coding DNA: TGCAGTGCTAGAAGCCGGGATACCACCTACGAGCAGTACTTC. Its protein is CSARSRDTTYEQYF.

This clonotype showed up many times. The chain employs TRBV4-1 and TRBJ1-2; the match to TRBD1 covers 9 bases. CDR1 and CDR2 (germline): MGHRA, YSYEKL. The CDR3 is 14 amino acids. Unmatched junction bases numbered 8, after V lost 8 bases and J lost 4 bases. The CDR3 nucleotides read TGCGCCAGCGGGGACAGGGTTTTTTCCTATGGCTACACCTTC. Amino acids: CASGDRVFSYGYTF.

This chain links TRBV30 with TRBJ2-7; 10 nucleotides agree with TRBD1. The germline gives CDR1 GTSNPN, CDR2 SVGIG (reference sequence). The CDR3 runs to 15 residues. V trimming: 0 bases; J trimming: 4 bases; junction bases outside the gene matches: 6. Here the CDR3 reads CAWSVRDRGRYEQYF. In nucleotides, the CDR3 is TGTGCCTGGAGTGTAAGGGACAGGGGTAGATACGAGCAGTACTTC.

Regarding this clonotype: A much more abundant neighbour one base away suggests this may be a read error. V usage is TRBV28 and J usage is TRBJ1-5; D remains ambiguous. CDR1 and CDR2 from the germline V gene are MDHEN and SYDVKM. CDR3 length: 14 residues. The CDR3 loop is CASSFPRSSQPQHF. In DNA, the CDR3 is TGTGCCAGCAGTTTCCCCAGGAGCAGTCAGCCCCAGCATTTT.

The table lists this clonotype with a few counts. The chain has TRBV6-5 and TRBJ2-2; TRBD2 aligns across 10 bases. CDR3 length equals 17 residues. After removal of 0 bases from V and 8 bases from J, the junction contained 9 bases not matched to a gene. From germline, CDR1 is MNHEY and CDR2 SVGAGI. The DNA for the CDR3 is TGTGCCAGCAGTTACTCGAGGCTAGCGGGAGTAGGGGGGGAGCTGTTTTTT. Its protein is CASSYSRLAGVGGELFF.

The sample holds a few counts of this clonotype. The J gene is TRBJ1-5, the V gene TRBV19; possible D gene TRBD1, 5 bases. CDR1 is LNHDA, CDR2 SQIVND, per germline (reference sequence). The CDR3 contains 15 residues. The V end lost 7 bases, the J end lost 0 bases, and 13 bases lay between the germline ends. The CDR3 is CASTPRGYSNQPQHF. The CDR3, as DNA: TGTGCCAGTACCCCTCGGGGGTATAGCAATCAGCCCCAGCATTTT.

This clonotype has a handful of counts. The genes are TRBV7-9 and TRBJ1-4; D is ambiguous. Trimming shortened V by 1 base and J by 2 bases, and 14 bases separated the two germline ends. Germline V gives CDR1 SEHNR, CDR2 FQNEAQ (reference sequence). This CDR3 is 17 amino acids long. CDR3 in amino acids: CASSLVYPSPTNEKLFF. CDR3 bases: TGTGCCAGCAGCTTAGTATACCCATCTCCCACTAATGAAAAACTGTTTTTT.

This clonotype occurred many times. The chain joins TRBV3-1 to TRBJ2-2; D may be TRBD1 or TRBD2 (5 bases each). Trimming shortened V by 1 base and J by 3 bases, and 9 bases separated the two germline ends. From germline, CDR1 is LGHDT and CDR2 YNNKEL (reference sequence). This CDR3 contains 15 residues. This CDR3 reads CASSQGDPHTGELFF. CDR3 coding DNA: TGTGCCAGCAGCCAAGGGGACCCTCACACCGGGGAGCTGTTTTTT.

This clonotype came up a few times. V usage is TRBV20-1 and J usage is TRBJ2-7, with 7 bases lining up with TRBD1. The V gene's germline CDR1 is DFQATT and CDR2 SNEGSKA (reference sequence). The CDR3 covers 12 residues. V lost 6 bases, J lost 0 bases, and 2 bases stayed unmatched. The chain's CDR3 is CSARDSSYEQYF. In DNA, the CDR3 is TGCAGTGCCCGGGACAGCTCCTACGAGCAGTACTTC.

This clonotype was observed at least ten times. V is TRBV6-2 or TRBV6-3 and J is TRBJ2-7, with D perhaps TRBD1 (6 bases). The ends were cut back, 5 bases at V and 2 bases at J, with 13 bases in the middle. The CDR3 covers 14 residues. The germline V gene has CDR1 MNHEY and CDR2 SVGEGT. DNA of the CDR3: TGTGCCAGCAGTCCAGACAGGTCCCCCTACGAGCAGTACTTC. It specifies CASSPDRSPYEQYF.

This clonotype was recorded at least ten times. This sequence joins TRBV12-3 or TRBV12-4 and TRBJ2-1; D not resolved. Trimming stripped 0 bases from V and 10 bases from J, with 1 base between. The CDR3 loop spans 10 amino acids. In DNA, the CDR3 is TGTGCCAGCAGTTTAGCAGAGCAGTTCTTC. Protein: CASSLAEQFF.

This clonotype was picked up one time. V gene TRBV20-1 combines with J gene TRBJ2-1, with D unresolved. This CDR3 is built from 15 residues. The germline V gene encodes CDR1 DFQATT and CDR2 SNEGSKA (reference sequence). V lost 8 bases to trimming and J lost 4 bases, with 21 bases between them. CDR3 in amino acids: CSLKEERTVYNEQFF. In nucleotides, the CDR3 is TGCAGTTTAAAAGAGGAGCGAACCGTTTACAATGAGCAGTTCTTC.

The chain has TRBV4-1 and TRBJ2-1; TRBD1 or TRBD2 may be the D gene (5 bases each). Per germline, CDR1 MGHRA and CDR2 YSYEKL. This CDR3 is built from 16 residues. V lost 4 bases and J 0 bases, leaving 13 bases between the germline ends. The CDR3 nucleotides read TGCGCCAGCAGCCCTCCCGAGGGGAGCTCCTACAATGAGCAGTTCTTC. This translates into CASSPPEGSSYNEQFF.

The table lists this clonotype with many counts. One end of the junction varies from germline; a read error may be responsible. The chain carries TRBV11-3 and TRBJ2-1; D may be TRBD2 (6 bases). The germline CDR1 and CDR2 sequences are SGHNT and YENEEA. The CDR3 extends over 16 amino acids. The CDR3 spells CASSPLGEFPGDERFF. The CDR3 DNA reads as TGTGCCAGCAGCCCCCTAGGGGAGTTCCCGGGGGATGAGCGGTTCTTC.

As regards this clonotype: At one end the junction does not follow the germline gene, possibly because of a read error. V is TRBV7-2 and J is TRBJ1-1; D is undetermined. Germline loops: CDR1 SGHTA, CDR2 FQGNSA. The CDR3 is made up of 12 amino acids. The CDR3 sequence is CASSFLNTKAFF. For the CDR3, the DNA is TGTGCCAGCAGCTTCTTGAACACTAAAGCTTTCTTT.

This clonotype was counted a few times. CDR3 nucleotide sequence: TGTGCCAGCAGCCAAGATTTTCCGCCCCGGTACGAGCAGTACTTC. Amino acid sequence: CASSQDFPPRYEQYF. The chain joins TRBV3-1 to TRBJ2-7; unclear D gene. CDR3 length: 15 amino acids. V was trimmed by 0 bases and J by 4 bases, leaving 13 bases between them. CDR1 and CDR2 (germline): LGHDT, YNNKEL (reference sequence).

This clonotype was counted between two and nine times. V usage is TRBV5-8 and J usage is TRBJ1-1; a weak D match, TRBD1 (5 bases). This CDR3 comprises 14 residues. CDR1 and CDR2 from the germline V gene are SGHTS and YDEGEE. Trimming removed 0 bases at V and 5 bases at J, with 11 bases between. The CDR3 DNA reads TGTGCCAGCAGCTTGGCGGAGGGGTCGACTGAAGCTTTCTTT. It specifies CASSLAEGSTEAFF.

The rearrangement uses TRBV7-6 and TRBJ2-5; 8 bases agree with TRBD2. Per germline, CDR1 SGHVS and CDR2 FNYEAQ. Trimming cost V 5 bases and J 5 bases; bases outside gene matches: 10. There are 15 residues in the CDR3. The CDR3 nucleotides are TGTGCCAGCAGCCCCTTTGCGGGAGGCGGGGAGACCCAGTACTTC. It is translated as CASSPFAGGGETQYF.

Comment on this clonotype: This may stem from a read error, because a much larger clone lies one nucleotide away. V gene TRBV30 combines with J gene TRBJ1-1; possible D gene TRBD1, 5 bases. The V end lost 8 bases, the J end lost 1 base, and 17 bases lay between the germline ends. Germline V lookup: CDR1 GTSNPN, CDR2 SVGIG (reference sequence). CDR3 length: 14 amino acids. The CDR3 DNA sequence: TGTGCCCGGAACGACGCAGGGCCGAACACTGAAGCTTTCTTT. This gives the protein CARNDAGPNTEAFF. Full variable domain (missing parts from reference TRBV30 and TRBJ1-1): SQTIHQWPATLVQPVGSPLSLECTVEGTSNPNLYWYRQAAGRGLQLLFYSVGIGQISSEVPQNLSASRPQDRQFILSSKKLLLSDSGFYLCARNDAGPNTEAFFGQGTRLTVV.

At least ten counts were recorded for this clonotype. This chain links TRBV13 with TRBJ2-7; maybe TRBD1 (6 bases). This CDR3 contains 13 residues. In germline, CDR1 is PRHDT, CDR2 FYEKMQ (reference sequence). V gave up 8 bases and J gave up 6 bases, with 17 bases separating them. CDR3 residues: CASAATGLLEQYF. The CDR3 nucleotides read TGTGCCAGCGCTGCCACAGGGTTACTCGAGCAGTACTTC. Supplemented by reference TRBV13 and TRBJ2-7, the full variable domain reads AAGVIQSPRHLIKEKRETATLKCYPIPRHDTVYWYQQGPGQDPQFLISFYEKMQSDKGSIPDRFSAQQFSDYHSELNMSSLELGDSALYFCASAATGLLEQYFGPGTRLTVT.

This clonotype was found a few times. This chain uses TRBV19 with TRBJ2-1; 8 nucleotides line up with TRBD2. Trimming at V came to 5 bases and at J to 5 bases, leaving 14 bases not matched to a gene. The germline gives CDR1 LNHDA, CDR2 SQIVND (reference sequence). CDR3 length equals 17 residues. Here the CDR3 DNA reads TGTGCCAGTAGTGTATTTAGCGGGACCACAACTGACAATGAGCAGTTCTTC. This sequence encodes CASSVFSGTTTDNEQFF. The complete variable domain, with remaining parts taken from reference TRBV19 and TRBJ2-1, reads DGGITQSPKYLFRKEGQNVTLSCEQNLNHDAMYWYRQDPGQGLRLIYYSQIVNDFQKGDIAEGYSVSREKKESFPLTVTSAQKNPTAFYLCASSVFSGTTTDNEQFFGPGTRLTVL.

This clonotype was observed many times. The chain joins TRBV6-5 to TRBJ2-7; D not resolved. Germline values: CDR1 MNHEY, CDR2 SVGAGI. Trimming removed 0 bases from V and 2 bases from J, with 8 bases in between. The CDR3 spans 14 residues. The DNA of the CDR3 is TGTGCCAGCAGTTACTCGGTACAGACCTACGAGCAGTACTTC. Translated: CASSYSVQTYEQYF.